These T cell receptor beta chains were read from a single sample in a study of CD8 T cells in Susac syndrome. TCRdb itself ran the immunoSEQ multiplex PCR reads through MiXCR, one entry per CDR3 protein. The profile covers under 200,000 distinct CDR3 sequences, with around 94% appearing a single time and over 0.12% taken by the ten largest. Sequenced: CD4+ T cells from PBMCs. Source of these receptors: a human donor in good health. Each CDR3 is given with its conserved first and last residue. A D gene is named only where the DNA matches it firmly. Clone size is shown for a subset of rows, as once, few, many or a class of expanded clone.

TRBV20-1	-	-	TRBJ2-3	CSASDVGGTDTQYF	TGCAGTGCTAGCGACGTGGGGGGCACAGATACGCAGTATTTT
TRBV2	TRBD2	-	TRBJ2-3	CASRPGGVDTQYF	TGTGCCAGCCGGCCGGGGGGTGTGGATACGCAGTATTTT
TRBV29-1	-	-	TRBJ2-7	CSVAARESGEQYF	TGCAGCGTTGCGGCCAGGGAATCTGGGGAGCAGTACTTC
TRBV9	-	-	TRBJ1-2	CASSAAGQAYGYTF	TGTGCCAGCAGCGCCGCAGGGCAGGCTTATGGCTACACCTTC
TRBV12-3/TRBV12-4	TRBD2	-	TRBJ2-3	CASSPGGKDTQYF	TGTGCCAGCAGTCCGGGGGGGAAGGATACGCAGTATTTT
TRBV20-1	TRBD2	-	TRBJ2-1	CSASPSGSYNEQFF	TGCAGTGCTAGTCCTAGCGGCTCCTACAATGAGCAGTTCTTC
TRBV6-6	-	-	TRBJ1-1	CASSYSMGAAEAFF	TGTGCCAGCAGTTACTCGATGGGGGCCGCTGAAGCTTTCTTT
TRBV18	-	-	TRBJ2-1	CASSPQGGNNEQFF	TGTGCCAGCTCACCGCAGGGGGGAAACAATGAGCAGTTCTTC
TRBV28	TRBD1	-	TRBJ2-3	CASSSQVQGQTQYF	TGTGCCAGCAGTTCTCAAGTACAGGGGCAAACGCAGTATTTT
TRBV2	-	-	TRBJ1-1	CTSGAGRYTEAFF	TGTACCTCAGGGGCCGGTAGGTACACTGAAGCTTTCTTT
TRBV28	-	-	TRBJ1-2	CASSAGVYGYTF	TGTGCCAGCAGTGCCGGGGTCTATGGCTACACCTTC
TRBV6-2/TRBV6-3	TRBD1	-	TRBJ2-7	CASSATGFKTYF	TGTGCCAGCAGTGCGACAGGGTTCAAAACGTACTTC
TRBV27	TRBD2	-	TRBJ2-3	CASSFSGGGSDTQYF	TGTGCCAGCAGTTTTAGCGGGGGGGGGTCAGATACGCAGTATTTT
TRBV20-1	-	-	TRBJ1-2	CSASRAGDLYGYTF	TGCAGTGCTAGTAGGGCAGGGGACTTATATGGCTACACCTTC
TRBV6-4	TRBD2	-	TRBJ2-3	CASSATGGPGTDTQYF	TGTGCCAGCAGTGCCACGGGGGGGCCCGGCACAGATACGCAGTATTTT
TRBV6-5	TRBD2	-	TRBJ2-1	CASRIAGGNYNEQFF	TGTGCCAGCAGAATAGCGGGGGGGAATTACAATGAGCAGTTCTTC
TRBV20-1	-	-	TRBJ1-5	CSARDHPRPQHF	TGCAGTGCTAGAGACCATCCTAGGCCCCAGCATTTT
TRBV29-1	-	few	TRBJ2-1	CSAGQAYNEQFF	TGCAGCGCGGGGCAGGCGTACAATGAGCAGTTCTTC
TRBV7-8	TRBD2	once	TRBJ2-1	CASSLAQPLAGGNNEQFF	TGTGCCAGCAGCTTAGCCCAACCACTAGCGGGGGGTAACAATGAGCAGTTCTTC
TRBV7-2	TRBD1	-	TRBJ2-1	CASSAGQGGREQFF	TGTGCCAGCAGCGCCGGACAGGGAGGTCGTGAGCAGTTCTTC
TRBV7-9	-	-	TRBJ1-4	CASSVRGGEKLFF	TGTGCCAGCAGCGTGAGGGGGGGTGAAAAACTGTTTTTT
TRBV15	TRBD1	-	TRBJ2-5	CASGTDHISQYF	TGTGCCTCCGGGACAGATCATATTTCCCAGTACTTC
TRBV9	TRBD1	-	TRBJ1-1	CASSGGQGAGAFF	TGTGCCAGCAGCGGAGGACAGGGGGCGGGAGCTTTCTTT
TRBV19	-	-	TRBJ1-1	CASKGRAREAFF	TGTGCCAGTAAGGGCAGGGCCAGGGAAGCTTTCTTT
TRBV18	-	-	TRBJ2-7	CASSPEQPSRQYF	TGTGCCAGCTCACCAGAACAGCCCTCTAGGCAGTACTTC
TRBV14	-	-	TRBJ2-1	CASTGLPSSYNEQFF	TGTGCCAGCACCGGACTTCCCAGCTCCTACAATGAGCAGTTCTTC
TRBV20-1	-	-	TRBJ2-5	CSASREETQYF	TGCAGTGCCTCCCGGGAAGAGACCCAGTACTTC
TRBV2	-	-	TRBJ2-3	CASSEGPGGTDTQYF	TGTGCCAGCAGTGAAGGGCCTGGCGGCACAGATACGCAGTATTTT
TRBV29-1	TRBD1	once	TRBJ1-2	CSVVAHPGTGYDMDTF	TGCAGCGTTGTTGCCCACCCAGGGACAGGCTATGATATGGACACCTTC
TRBV30	-	once	TRBJ2-1	CAWSRAPSSYNEQFF	TGTGCCTGGAGTCGGGCGCCCAGCTCCTACAATGAGCAGTTCTTC
TRBV7-9	TRBD2	-	TRBJ2-7	CASARALAGPYEQYF	TGTGCCAGCGCCCGTGCGCTAGCGGGACCCTACGAGCAGTACTTC
TRBV9	TRBD2	-	TRBJ2-1	CASSDRGTSMNEQFF	TGTGCCAGCAGTGACCGGGGGACTAGCATGAATGAGCAGTTCTTC
TRBV29-1	-	-	TRBJ2-3	CSVVTQLTDTQYF	TGCAGCGTTGTGACACAACTCACAGATACGCAGTATTTT
TRBV7-8	-	-	TRBJ2-1	CASSLVGRAEQFF	TGTGCCAGCAGCTTAGTCGGCCGCGCTGAGCAGTTCTTC
TRBV29-1	TRBD2	-	TRBJ2-1	CSVVRLAGVNEQFF	TGCAGCGTTGTCAGACTAGCGGGGGTAAATGAGCAGTTCTTC
TRBV29-1	-	-	TRBJ1-5	CSVGIGPMGGQPQHF	TGCAGCGTTGGGATTGGACCCATGGGGGGTCAGCCCCAGCATTTT
TRBV9	TRBD1	-	TRBJ1-2	CASSVGLGTDDHGYTF	TGTGCCAGCAGCGTAGGACTGGGGACAGACGACCATGGCTACACCTTC
TRBV3-1	-	few	TRBJ2-5	CASSQVGETQYF	TGTGCCAGCAGCCAAGTCGGCGAGACCCAGTACTTC
TRBV20-1	-	once	TRBJ2-1	CSARTGSNDNEQFF	TGCAGTGCCCGTACGGGGAGTAACGACAATGAGCAGTTCTTC
TRBV29-1	TRBD2	-	TRBJ2-1	CSAVGLAAGRRQFF	TGCAGCGCGGTGGGACTAGCGGCGGGGCGTAGGCAGTTCTTC
TRBV7-2	-	-	TRBJ2-5	CASSLAGTKETQYF	TGTGCCAGCAGCTTAGCGGGGACAAAGGAGACCCAGTACTTC
TRBV29-1	-	-	TRBJ2-5	CSASGFLETQYF	TGCAGCGCCTCGGGATTTTTGGAGACCCAGTACTTC
TRBV27	TRBD2	-	TRBJ2-7	CASSKGTSGNYEQYF	TGTGCCAGCAGCAAAGGGACTAGCGGGAACTACGAGCAGTACTTC
TRBV20-1	-	-	TRBJ2-3	CSATTTSTDTQYF	TGCAGTGCTACCACGACTAGTACAGATACGCAGTATTTT
TRBV6-1	TRBD2	-	TRBJ2-5	CASRRLAGGLIQETQYF	TGTGCCAGCAGGAGACTAGCGGGGGGCCTCATCCAAGAGACCCAGTACTTC
TRBV29-1	TRBD2	-	TRBJ2-7	CSVGTSRLYEQYF	TGCAGCGTTGGGACTAGCCGTCTCTACGAGCAGTACTTC
TRBV29-1	-	-	TRBJ1-1	CSGKGGGWDTEAFF	TGCAGCGGGAAGGGAGGAGGGTGGGACACTGAAGCTTTCTTT
TRBV7-2	-	-	TRBJ2-1	CASSLDLSTHEQFF	TGTGCCAGCAGCTTAGATCTATCCACCCATGAGCAGTTCTTC
TRBV12-3/TRBV12-4	-	-	TRBJ2-7	CASSLGTKYEQYF	TGTGCCAGCAGTTTGGGGACAAAGTACGAGCAGTACTTC
TRBV7-8	-	-	TRBJ1-6	CASSRTYSNSPLHF	TGTGCCAGCAGCAGGACGTACAGTAATTCACCCCTCCACTTT
TRBV2	TRBD2	-	TRBJ2-2	CASSLGLAGELFF	TGTGCCAGCAGCCTCGGACTAGCGGGGGAGCTGTTTTTT
TRBV4-2	TRBD2	-	TRBJ2-5	CASSHGTSGRETQYF	TGTGCCAGCAGCCACGGGACTAGCGGACGAGAGACCCAGTACTTC
TRBV12-3/TRBV12-4	TRBD1	once	TRBJ2-2	CASSRTGPGELFF	TGTGCCAGCAGCAGGACAGGTCCCGGGGAGCTGTTTTTT
TRBV2	-	few	TRBJ2-7	CASMRQAYEQYF	TGTGCCAGCATGAGGCAGGCCTACGAGCAGTACTTC
TRBV15	-	-	TRBJ1-3	CATSSGTAGTIYF	TGTGCCACCAGCAGCGGGACGGCGGGCACCATATATTTT
TRBV7-9	-	-	TRBJ1-4	CASSFGGPLSNEKLFF	TGTGCCAGCAGCTTTGGTGGCCCGCTGTCTAATGAAAAACTGTTTTTT
TRBV7-2	-	-	TRBJ2-7	CASSFGGYGAYEQYF	TGTGCCAGCAGCTTCGGTGGGTACGGAGCCTACGAGCAGTACTTC
TRBV2	TRBD1	-	TRBJ1-2	CASSRDRGSYGYTF	TGTGCCAGCAGTAGGGACAGGGGGTCCTATGGCTACACCTTC
TRBV9	-	-	TRBJ2-2	CASSKNTGELFF	TGTGCCAGCAGCAAGAACACCGGGGAGCTGTTTTTT
TRBV7-2	-	-	TRBJ2-7	CASSPDRWSSYEQYF	TGTGCCAGCAGCCCGGACAGATGGAGCTCCTACGAGCAGTACTTC